A few counts support the clone carrying this T cell receptor beta chain. Its cognate antigen is unknown. The data originate from a study of T-cell reconstitution after alpha-beta-depleted transplantation in children. Overall study findings and caveats: At around two months after transplant, the alpha-beta T cells were reportedly derived from several hundred expanded clones that came from non-depleted graft cells. The study traced high day-60 TCRbeta diversity in some patients to surviving recipient T cells and thymic progenitors.

The CDR3 is 13 residues long. Germline assignment: CDR1 MNHEY and CDR2 SVGEGT. Trimming took 5 bases from V and 8 from J; bases not matched to a gene: 5. The TCRbeta library was prepared with unique molecular identifiers. TCRdb redid the calling of the PCR reads with MiXCR, one entry per CDR3 protein. This table has about 980,000 distinct CDR3 sequences, around 30% appearing once. The clonotype comes from a boy under two years old who had a stem cell transplant for SCID, so the T cells may come from the graft donor. The genes are TRBV6-2 or TRBV6-3 and TRBJ1-4, with 7 nucleotides matching TRBD1. Sample: PBMCs, mostly from graft donor cells, taken 360 days after TCRalphabeta/CD19-depleted stem cell transplant. The CDR3 spells CASSHRGDEKLFF. The CDR3 DNA reads TGTGCCAGCAGTCACAGGGGAGACGAAAAACTGTTTTTT.